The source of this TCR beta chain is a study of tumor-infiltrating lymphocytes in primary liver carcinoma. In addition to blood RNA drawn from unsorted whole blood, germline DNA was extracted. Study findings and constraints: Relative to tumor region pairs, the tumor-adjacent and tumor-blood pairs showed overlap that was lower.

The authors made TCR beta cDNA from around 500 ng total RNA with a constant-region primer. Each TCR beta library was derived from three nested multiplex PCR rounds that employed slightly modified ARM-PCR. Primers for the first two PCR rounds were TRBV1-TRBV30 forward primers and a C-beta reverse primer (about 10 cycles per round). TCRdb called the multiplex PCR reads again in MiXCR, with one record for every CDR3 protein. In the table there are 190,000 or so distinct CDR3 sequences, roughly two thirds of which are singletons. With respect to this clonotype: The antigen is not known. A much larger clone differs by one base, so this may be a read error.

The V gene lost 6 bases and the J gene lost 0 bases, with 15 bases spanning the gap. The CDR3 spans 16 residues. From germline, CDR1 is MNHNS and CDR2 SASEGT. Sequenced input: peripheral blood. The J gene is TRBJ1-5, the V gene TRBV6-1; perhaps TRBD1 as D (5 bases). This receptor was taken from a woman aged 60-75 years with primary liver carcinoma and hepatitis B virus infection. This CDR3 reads CASRVRGGVSNQPQHF. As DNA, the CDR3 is TGTGCCAGCAGAGTTAGGGGAGGGGTTAGCAATCAGCCCCAGCATTTT.